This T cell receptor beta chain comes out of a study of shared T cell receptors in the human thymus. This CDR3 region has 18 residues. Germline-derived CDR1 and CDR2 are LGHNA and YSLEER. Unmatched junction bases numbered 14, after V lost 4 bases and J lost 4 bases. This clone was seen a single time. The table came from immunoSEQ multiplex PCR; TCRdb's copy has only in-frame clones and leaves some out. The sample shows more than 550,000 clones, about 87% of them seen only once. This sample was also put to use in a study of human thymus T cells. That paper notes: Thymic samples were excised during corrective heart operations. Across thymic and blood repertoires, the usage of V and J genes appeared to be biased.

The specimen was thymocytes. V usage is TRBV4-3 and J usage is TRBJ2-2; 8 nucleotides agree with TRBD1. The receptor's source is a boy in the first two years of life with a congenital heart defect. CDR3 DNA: TGCGCCAGCAGCCGATCGGACAGGGCGGTGGCAGCCACCGGGGAGCTGTTTTTT. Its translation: CASSRSDRAVAATGELFF.